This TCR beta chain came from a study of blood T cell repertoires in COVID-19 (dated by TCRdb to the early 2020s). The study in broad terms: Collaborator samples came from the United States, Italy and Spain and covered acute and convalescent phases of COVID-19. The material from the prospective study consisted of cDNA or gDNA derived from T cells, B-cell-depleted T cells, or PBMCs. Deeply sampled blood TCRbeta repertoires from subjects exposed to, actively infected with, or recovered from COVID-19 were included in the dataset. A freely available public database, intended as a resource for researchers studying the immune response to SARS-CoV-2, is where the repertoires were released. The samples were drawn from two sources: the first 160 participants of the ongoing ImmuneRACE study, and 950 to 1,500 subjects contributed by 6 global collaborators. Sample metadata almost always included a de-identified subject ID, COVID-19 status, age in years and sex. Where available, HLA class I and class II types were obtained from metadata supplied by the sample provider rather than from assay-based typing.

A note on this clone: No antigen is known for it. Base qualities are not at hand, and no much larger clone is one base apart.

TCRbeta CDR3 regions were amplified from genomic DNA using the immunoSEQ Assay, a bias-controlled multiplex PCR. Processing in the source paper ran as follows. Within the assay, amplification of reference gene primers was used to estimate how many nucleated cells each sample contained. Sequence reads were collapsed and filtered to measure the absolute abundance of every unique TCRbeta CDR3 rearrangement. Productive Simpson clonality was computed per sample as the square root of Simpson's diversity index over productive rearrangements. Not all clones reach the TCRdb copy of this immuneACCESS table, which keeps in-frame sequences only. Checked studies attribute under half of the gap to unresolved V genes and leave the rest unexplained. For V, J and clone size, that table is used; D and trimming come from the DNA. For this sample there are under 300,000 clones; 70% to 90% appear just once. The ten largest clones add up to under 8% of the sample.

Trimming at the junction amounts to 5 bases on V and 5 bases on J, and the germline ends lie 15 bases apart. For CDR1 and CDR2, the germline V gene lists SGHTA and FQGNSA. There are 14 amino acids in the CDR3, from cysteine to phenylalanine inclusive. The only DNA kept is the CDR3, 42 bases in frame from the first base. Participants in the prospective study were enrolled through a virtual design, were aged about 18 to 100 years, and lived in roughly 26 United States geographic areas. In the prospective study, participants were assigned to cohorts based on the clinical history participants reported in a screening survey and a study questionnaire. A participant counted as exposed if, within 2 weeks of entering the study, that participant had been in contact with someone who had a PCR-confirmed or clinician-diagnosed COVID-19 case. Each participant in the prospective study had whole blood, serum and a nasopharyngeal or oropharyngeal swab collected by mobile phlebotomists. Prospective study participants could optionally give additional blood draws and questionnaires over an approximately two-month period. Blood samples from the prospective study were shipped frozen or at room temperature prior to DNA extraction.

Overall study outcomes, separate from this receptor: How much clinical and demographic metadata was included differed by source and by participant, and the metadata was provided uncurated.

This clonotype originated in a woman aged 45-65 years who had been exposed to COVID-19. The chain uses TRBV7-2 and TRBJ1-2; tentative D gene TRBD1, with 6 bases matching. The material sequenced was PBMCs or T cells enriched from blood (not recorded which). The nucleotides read TGTGCCAGCAGCCCGCCCCAGGGGCAGTATGGCTACACCTTC. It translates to CASSPPQGQYGYTF.